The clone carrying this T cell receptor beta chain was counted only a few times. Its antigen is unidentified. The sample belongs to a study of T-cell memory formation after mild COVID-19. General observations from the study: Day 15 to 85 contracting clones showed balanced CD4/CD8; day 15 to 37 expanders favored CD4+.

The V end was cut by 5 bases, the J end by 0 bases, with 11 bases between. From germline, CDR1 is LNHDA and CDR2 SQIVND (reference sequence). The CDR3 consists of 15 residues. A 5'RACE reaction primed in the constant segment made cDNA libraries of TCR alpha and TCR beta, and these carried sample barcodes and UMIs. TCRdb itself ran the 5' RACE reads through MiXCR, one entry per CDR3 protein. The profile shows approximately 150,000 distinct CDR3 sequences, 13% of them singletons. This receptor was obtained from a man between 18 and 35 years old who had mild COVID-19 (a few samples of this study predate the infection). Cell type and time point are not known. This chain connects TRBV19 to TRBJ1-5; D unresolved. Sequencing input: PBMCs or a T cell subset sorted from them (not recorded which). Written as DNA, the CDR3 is TGTGCCAGTAGTTGGAGTAGTTATAGCAATCAGCCCCAGCATTTT. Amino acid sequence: CASSWSSYSNQPQHF.